The rows below give T cell receptor beta chains drawn from one sample of a study of blood T cell repertoires in COVID-19. TCRdb's table, derived via immunoSEQ multiplex PCR, lists solely in-frame clones and lacks some. The top ten clones hold around 15% of a sample with more than 80,000 clones, 70% to 80% of them seen once. Sample: peripheral blood. The receptor source for this set is a human donor in a cohort sampled during active COVID-19. CDR3s include the opening cysteine and the closing phenylalanine or tryptophan. The D gene is left open where the match is weak. Some rows mark clone size as missing; the rest say once, few, many or name a class of expanded clone.

d_call clone_size j_call v_call cdr3_nt cdr3_aa
. once TRBJ2-5 TRBV7-9 TGTGCCAGCAGCTCATGGACACTGCAAGAGACCCAGTACTTC CASSSWTLQETQYF
. . TRBJ1-1 TRBV5-4 TGTGCCAGCACCGCGGTGGGGGCCACTGAAGCTTTCTTT CASTAVGATEAFF
TRBD1 . TRBJ1-5 TRBV6-2/TRBV6-3 TGTGCCAGCAGTTACCCGAACCCGGGACAGGGATATCAGCCCCAGCATTTT CASSYPNPGQGYQPQHF
TRBD2 . TRBJ2-7 TRBV10-1 TGCGCCAGCAGTGACCAGACTAGCGGGAGAAACGAGCAGTACTTC CASSDQTSGRNEQYF
TRBD1 once TRBJ2-7 TRBV6-5 TGTGCCAGCAGTTACTCGGACAGGGCAAACTACGAGCAGTACTTC CASSYSDRANYEQYF
. . TRBJ1-1 TRBV12-3/TRBV12-4 TGTGCCAGCAGTTTCGACACTGAAGCTTTCTTT CASSFDTEAFF
. . TRBJ1-1 TRBV10-3 TGTGCCATCAGTGAGTCCGAAAGGGAGGGAGCTTTCTTT CAISESEREGAFF
TRBD1 . TRBJ1-2 TRBV11-1 TGTGCCAGCAGCTTAGGACAGGGGGCCGATGGCTACACCTTC CASSLGQGADGYTF
. . TRBJ2-7 TRBV28 TGTGCCAGCAGTTTAACGGGTTATTACGAGCAGTACTTC CASSLTGYYEQYF
TRBD2 . TRBJ2-5 TRBV28 TGTGCCAGCAGTTTAGGGACTAGCGGGAAAGAGACCCAGTACTTC CASSLGTSGKETQYF
TRBD2 . TRBJ2-7 TRBV5-1 TGCGCCAGCAGCTTGGCCGGGACTAGGGGCTACGAGCAGTACTTC CASSLAGTRGYEQYF